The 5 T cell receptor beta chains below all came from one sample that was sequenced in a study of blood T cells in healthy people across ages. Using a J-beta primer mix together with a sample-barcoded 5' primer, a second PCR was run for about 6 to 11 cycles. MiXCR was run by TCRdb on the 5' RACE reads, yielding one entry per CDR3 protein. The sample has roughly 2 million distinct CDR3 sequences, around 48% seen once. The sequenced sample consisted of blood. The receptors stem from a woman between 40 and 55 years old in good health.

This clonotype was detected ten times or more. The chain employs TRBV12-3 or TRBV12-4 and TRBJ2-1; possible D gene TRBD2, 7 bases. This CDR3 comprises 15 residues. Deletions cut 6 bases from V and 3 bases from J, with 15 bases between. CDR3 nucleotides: TGTGCCAGCAGGGAGGGGGAGGGGAACTACAATGAGCAGTTCTTC. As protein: CASREGEGNYNEQFF.

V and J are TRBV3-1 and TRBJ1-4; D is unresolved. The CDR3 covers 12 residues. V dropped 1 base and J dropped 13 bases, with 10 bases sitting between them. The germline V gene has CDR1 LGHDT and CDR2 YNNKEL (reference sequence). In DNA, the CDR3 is TGTGCCAGCAGCCAAGTCGAGGGTAGACTGTTTTTT. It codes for CASSQVEGRLFF. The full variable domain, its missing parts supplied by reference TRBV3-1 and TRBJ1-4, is DTAVSQTPKYLVTQMGNDKSIKCEQNLGHDTMYWYKQDSKKFLKIMFSYNNKELIINETVPNRFSPKSPDKAHLNLHINSLELGDSAVYFCASSQVEGRLFFGSGTQLSVL.

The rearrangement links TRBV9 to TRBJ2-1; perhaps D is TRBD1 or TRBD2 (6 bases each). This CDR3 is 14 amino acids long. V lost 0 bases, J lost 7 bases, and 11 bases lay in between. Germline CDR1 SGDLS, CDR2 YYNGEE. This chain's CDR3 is CASSVGRGRNEQFF. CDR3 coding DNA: TGTGCCAGCAGCGTAGGAAGGGGGAGGAATGAGCAGTTCTTC.

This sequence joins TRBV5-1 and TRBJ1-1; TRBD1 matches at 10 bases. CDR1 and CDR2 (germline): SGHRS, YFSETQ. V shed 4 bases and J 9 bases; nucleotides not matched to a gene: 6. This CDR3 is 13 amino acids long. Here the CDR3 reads CASSPSTGGKAFF. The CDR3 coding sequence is TGCGCCAGCAGCCCCTCGACAGGGGGCAAAGCTTTCTTT.

This CDR3 reads CASSLDVPGELFF. The CDR3 region has the DNA TGCGCCAGCAGCTTGGATGTCCCCGGGGAGCTGTTTTTT. The chain joins TRBV5-1 to TRBJ2-2; D gene ambiguous. Between the trimmed V and J ends, which lost 0 bases and 6 bases, there was a span of 6 bases. The CDR3 runs to 13 residues. CDR1 is SGHRS, CDR2 YFSETQ, per germline.